The sample holds a few counts of the clone carrying this TCR beta chain. Its target is unknown. Germline CDR1 reads MNHNY; CDR2 reads SVGAGI (reference sequence). This CDR3 is 15 amino acids long. The V segment lost 6 bases and the J segment 2 bases; nucleotides outside the gene matches: 8. TCR beta cDNA libraries included unique molecular identifiers. TCRdb used MiXCR to reprocess the PCR reads, holding one entry per CDR3 protein. The sample contains about 540,000 distinct CDR3 sequences, around a third of which appear only once. This entry is derived from a study of post-analysis software for immune sequencing data. Study-level background: Progressive-relapsing, secondary progressive and relapsing-remitting multiple sclerosis were among the disease courses included.

Study-level results: Several TRBV segments (TRBV5-6, TRBV5-1 and TRBV20-1 among them) occurred more frequently in patients than in controls.

Source material: blood. The origin of this receptor is a girl aged 2 to 17 with multiple sclerosis. The chain carries TRBV6-6 and TRBJ1-2; TRBD1 aligns across 8 bases. The CDR3 region is CASSQYRGDNYGYTF. CDR3 coding DNA: TGTGCCAGCAGCCAATACAGGGGGGACAACTATGGCTACACCTTC.